Following are 17 T cell receptor beta chains from one sample sequenced in a study of regulatory T cells in long-lasting Graves disease. Time point noted: newly diagnosed GD, antithyroid drugs for less than 3 months. Extracted PBMC RNA gave rise to the TCR library. According to the study, TCR beta libraries were built with iRepertoire HTBI primers and CDR3-region Arm-PCR. Each CDR3 protein is one row after TCRdb ran MiXCR on the multiplex PCR reads. The sample records approximately 270,000 distinct CDR3 sequences, about 20% being singletons. The same specimen was also included in a second study, on T cells in Graves' hyperthyroidism and ophthalmopathy.

The material was peripheral blood mononuclear cells (PBMCs), obtained at new diagnosis, from a patient treated with antithyroid drugs. These receptors were taken from a woman aged 25 to 39 with Graves disease.

This clonotype was detected many times. This rearrangement joins TRBV11-2 to TRBJ2-3; TRBD2 aligns across 9 bases. J lost 2 bases, V lost 5 bases, and 2 bases had no gene match. Germline V gene lookup returns CDR1 SGHAT and CDR2 FQNNGV. The CDR3 is 14 amino acids. The CDR3 here is CASSQRGDTDTQYF. The CDR3 DNA reads as TGTGCCAGCAGCCAGCGGGGGGACACAGATACGCAGTATTTT. The full variable domain, rest sourced from reference TRBV11-2 and TRBJ2-3, is EAGVAQSPRYKIIEKRQSVAFWCNPISGHATLYWYQQILGQGPKLLIQFQNNGVVDDSQLPKDRFSAERLKGVDSTLKIQPAKLEDSAVYLCASSQRGDTDTQYFGPGTRLTVL.

This clonotype showed up many times. The chain joins TRBV2 to TRBJ1-1; D gene unclear. V shed 4 bases and J shed 5 bases, with 8 bases lying between them. Germline V gives CDR1 SNHLY, CDR2 FYNNEI. The CDR3 has 12 residues. In DNA, the CDR3 is TGTGCCAGCAGTGGGCTGGAGACTGAAGCTTTCTTT. It encodes CASSGLETEAFF.

A remark on this clonotype: The likely explanation is a read error, given a far larger clone one base away. The chain recombines TRBV6-1 with TRBJ1-2; possible D gene TRBD1, 5 bases. This CDR3 contains 16 residues. Trimming took off 6 bases at V and 2 bases at J, with 19 bases between the two ends. The germline CDR1 and CDR2 sequences are MNHNS and SASEGT. CDR3 amino acids: CASSSPARVRNYGYTF. DNA for the CDR3: TGTGCCAGCAGCTCCCCAGCCAGGGTAAGGAACTATGGCTACACCTTC.

CDR3 sequence reads: CASSRRVSYEQYF. The CDR3 DNA is TGTGCCAGCAGCCGGCGTGTCTCCTACGAGCAGTACTTC. The J gene is TRBJ2-7, the V gene TRBV11-2, with unresolved D. The CDR3 loop spans 13 amino acids. Trimming removed 5 bases from V and 0 bases from J, with 8 bases in between. Per germline, CDR1 SGHAT and CDR2 FQNNGV.

At least ten counts were recorded for this clonotype. The chain links TRBV20-1 to TRBJ2-6; D remains unclear. Trimming removed 0 bases from V and 3 bases from J, with 9 bases in between. The V gene's germline CDR1 is DFQATT and CDR2 SNEGSKA (reference sequence). This CDR3 region has 15 residues. The chain's CDR3 is CSARENGDGANVLTF. The CDR3 region has the DNA TGCAGTGCTAGAGAGAACGGCGATGGGGCCAACGTCCTGACTTTC.

This clonotype occurred many times. The chain is built from TRBV5-1 and TRBJ2-7; D is perhaps TRBD2 (6 bases). This CDR3 has 16 amino acids. Germline V gene lookup returns CDR1 SGHRS and CDR2 YFSETQ. V dropped 4 bases and J dropped 0 bases, with 17 bases sitting between them. The CDR3 here is CASSNTGGLSSYEQYF. In nucleotides, the CDR3 is TGCGCCAGCAGCAACACCGGAGGGTTAAGCTCCTACGAGCAGTACTTC.

This clonotype was seen ten or more times. This rearrangement joins TRBV20-1 to TRBJ2-1, with TRBD2 identical over 8 bases. Germline assignment: CDR1 DFQATT and CDR2 SNEGSKA (reference sequence). The CDR3 runs 15 residues. Trimming took 4 bases from V and 4 from J; bases not matched to a gene: 9. CDR3: CSAKEGTRSYNEQFF. CDR3 sequence (DNA): TGCAGTGCTAAGGAGGGGACTAGGAGTTACAATGAGCAGTTCTTC.

The chain couples TRBV19 to TRBJ2-3; D is tentatively TRBD1 or TRBD2 (5 bases each). V lost 4 bases, J lost 0 bases, and 14 bases lay in between. Germline-derived CDR1 and CDR2 are LNHDA and SQIVND (reference sequence). This CDR3 contains 16 residues. CDR3 nucleotide sequence: TGTGCCAGTAGTACCCCTGGGGGACCTAGCACAGATACGCAGTATTTT. Translated: CASSTPGGPSTDTQYF. Variable domain in full (rest from reference TRBV19 and TRBJ2-3): DGGITQSPKYLFRKEGQNVTLSCEQNLNHDAMYWYRQDPGQGLRLIYYSQIVNDFQKGDIAEGYSVSREKKESFPLTVTSAQKNPTAFYLCASSTPGGPSTDTQYFGPGTRLTVL.

This clonotype was picked up a small number of times. The gene calls are TRBV19 and TRBJ1-2, with D tentatively TRBD1 (5 bases). CDR1 and CDR2 from the germline V gene are LNHDA and SQIVND (reference sequence). Between the trimmed V and J ends, which lost 9 bases and 4 bases, there was a span of 21 bases. The CDR3 totals 15 residues. The CDR3 protein is CARGKPRAVAYGYTF. CDR3 bases: TGTGCCAGGGGGAAGCCCAGGGCGGTTGCCTATGGCTACACCTTC.

The chain combines TRBV4-2 with TRBJ1-3; 9 nucleotides align to TRBD1. V was clipped by 2 bases and J by 5 bases; unmatched bases: 4. From germline, CDR1 is LGHNA and CDR2 YNFKEQ. CDR3 length equals 15 residues. The CDR3 loop reads CASSQPGQGRNTIYF. The CDR3, as DNA: TGTGCCAGCAGCCAACCGGGACAGGGAAGAAACACCATATATTTT.

In this sample, this clonotype turned up many times. The gene calls are TRBV27 and TRBJ1-1; no firm D call. This CDR3 has 14 amino acids. The germline gives CDR1 MNHEY, CDR2 SMNVEV (reference sequence). V was shortened by 4 bases and J by 4 bases, with 13 bases between the two germline ends. The CDR3 here is CASSSPAHATEAFF. CDR3 DNA: TGTGCCAGCAGTTCCCCGGCCCACGCCACTGAAGCTTTCTTT.

This clonotype showed up just a few times. V gene TRBV10-3 combines with J gene TRBJ1-3; perhaps TRBD1 as D (6 bases). V shed 3 bases and J shed 2 bases, with 20 bases lying between them. The CDR3 is 18 amino acids. Germline CDR1 reads ENHRY; CDR2 reads SYGVKD. The CDR3 sequence is CAISERGGDLDAGNTIYF. The CDR3 DNA reads TGTGCCATCAGTGAAAGGGGGGGGGACCTTGACGCTGGAAACACCATATATTTT.

This clonotype was seen at least ten times. The chain combines TRBV20-1 with TRBJ1-6; 10 bases match TRBD1. The J segment lost 7 bases and the V segment lost 4 bases, leaving 7 bases of the junction unmatched. The CDR3 totals 15 residues. Germline CDR1 reads DFQATT; CDR2 reads SNEGSKA (reference sequence). The CDR3 reads CSATNQGQGNSPLHF. In nucleotides, the CDR3 is TGCAGTGCTACGAATCAGGGACAGGGGAATTCACCCCTCCACTTT.

This clonotype was counted at least ten times. CDR3 nucleotides: TGTGCCAGCAGTGTAGGGGGGGCCAACAATGAGCAGTTCTTC. As protein: CASSVGGANNEQFF. The V and J genes are TRBV2 and TRBJ2-1; possibly TRBD2 for D (7 bases). The CDR3 sequence is 14 residues long. Germline CDR1 SNHLY, CDR2 FYNNEI. V was trimmed by 4 bases and J by 5 bases, leaving 12 bases between them.

This clonotype was counted ten times or more. Here the CDR3 reads CASSLTRTDNLYEQYF. CDR3 bases: TGTGCCAGCAGCTTAACTCGGACAGATAATCTCTACGAGCAGTACTTC. This chain links TRBV7-9 with TRBJ2-7; tentative D call: TRBD1 (6 bases). The CDR3 spans 16 residues. Between the trimmed V and J ends, which lost 2 bases and 3 bases, there was a span of 17 bases. CDR1 and CDR2 from the germline V gene are SEHNR and FQNEAQ (reference sequence).

This clonotype was seen many times. The chain employs TRBV12-3 or TRBV12-4 and TRBJ2-1, with 8 positions matching TRBD2. After removal of 5 bases from V and 10 bases from J, the junction contained 13 bases not matched to a gene. The CDR3 is made up of 15 amino acids. This CDR3 reads CASSTGLAGMTEQFF. CDR3 sequence (DNA): TGTGCCAGCAGTACCGGATTAGCGGGGATGACGGAGCAGTTCTTC.

This clonotype turned up a few times. This may be a read error: a much more frequent sequence differs by one nucleotide. The conserved phenylalanine or tryptophan is not found at the CDR3 terminus, so this likely reflects a read error. This chain uses TRBV6-1 with TRBJ1-2; D uncertain. Germline V gene sequence: CDR1 MNHNS, CDR2 SASEGT. V lost 1 base, J lost 4 bases, and 10 bases lay in between. The CDR3 runs 14 residues. CDR3 residues: CASSEVDVGYGYTL. The CDR3 nucleotides are TGTGCCAGCAGTGAAGTCGATGTCGGCTATGGCTACACCCTC.